Below, 9 T cell receptor beta chains from the same sample are listed, as sequenced in a study of PD-1 blockade in classical Hodgkin lymphoma. Time point meaning: newly diagnosed, previously untreated cHL patient sample. It was by magnetic negative selection that CD4+ T cells were purified from thawed PBMCs. Sequencing used immunoSEQ multiplex PCR; TCRdb keeps in-frame clones, though not all of them. Of under 20,000 clones detected, around four fifths appear once; the ten largest clones hold roughly 1.2%. Sample: CD4+ T cells from blood. These receptors were obtained from a human donor with classical Hodgkin lymphoma.

This chain uses TRBV11-2 with TRBJ2-7; D is unclear. The CDR3 consists of 14 residues. Germline CDR1 and CDR2: SGHAT and FQNNGV. Trimming removed 8 bases at V and 0 bases at J, with 14 bases between. This CDR3 reads CASGTAYSSYEQYF. Written as DNA, the CDR3 is TGTGCCAGCGGAACAGCTTACTCCTCCTACGAGCAGTACTTC.

The chain links TRBV27 to TRBJ2-2, with no clear D. This CDR3 comprises 13 residues. Between the trimmed V and J ends, which lost 5 bases and 0 bases, there was a span of 4 bases. The germline CDR1 and CDR2 sequences are MNHEY and SMNVEV (reference sequence). The CDR3 DNA follows: TGTGCCAGCAGTAGAGCGAACACCGGGGAGCTGTTTTTT. As protein: CASSRANTGELFF.

The chain employs TRBV5-6 and TRBJ1-1, with 7 bases that match TRBD1. The CDR3 spans 14 residues. V dropped 4 bases and J dropped 1; count of bases not matched to a gene: 4. CDR1 SGHDT and CDR2 YYEEEE come from the germline V gene. Here the CDR3 reads CASSPTGPNTEAFF. The DNA of the CDR3 is TGTGCCAGCAGCCCGACAGGGCCGAACACTGAAGCTTTCTTT. The full variable domain, rest sourced from reference TRBV5-6 and TRBJ1-1, is DAGVTQSPTHLIKTRGQQVTLRCSPKSGHDTVSWYQQALGQGPQFIFQYYEEEERQRGNFPDRFSGHQFPNYSSELNVNALLLGDSALYLCASSPTGPNTEAFFGQGTRLTVV.

This clone turned up a few times. The rearrangement links TRBV11-2 to TRBJ1-5; no definite D call. Germline V gene data show CDR1 as SGHAT and CDR2 as FQNNGV. V lost 3 bases and J lost 1, with 4 bases in between. This CDR3 is 13 amino acids long. The CDR3 loop reads CASSLSSNQPQHF. The DNA for the CDR3 is TGTGCCAGCAGCTTGAGCAGCAATCAGCCCCAGCATTTT.

Here the CDR3 reads CASSETGTSGINEQFF. The CDR3 DNA sequence: TGTGCCAGCAGTGAGACCGGGACTAGCGGAATAAATGAGCAGTTCTTC. The rearrangement links TRBV28 to TRBJ2-1; 11 bases line up with TRBD2. Unmatched junction bases numbered 10, after V lost 5 bases and J lost 7 bases. The CDR3 consists of 16 residues. The germline V gene has CDR1 MDHEN and CDR2 SYDVKM.

The V and J genes are TRBV7-6 and TRBJ2-3; the D gene is possibly TRBD1 (6 bases). Germline V gene data show CDR1 as SGHVS and CDR2 as FNYEAQ. CDR3 size: 15 residues. The V end was cut by 5 bases, the J end by 1 base, with 13 bases between. This CDR3 is CASSQQTGRTDTQYF. In DNA, the CDR3 is TGTGCCAGCAGCCAACAGACAGGCCGCACAGATACGCAGTATTTT.

The V gene is TRBV28, the J gene TRBJ2-7; perhaps TRBD1 as D (5 bases). CDR1 MDHEN and CDR2 SYDVKM come from the germline V gene. This CDR3 has 15 amino acids. V was clipped by 5 bases and J by 1 base, with 15 bases between them. CDR3 DNA: TGTGCCAGCAGTCCTTCTAGGGGATTTTCCTACGAGCAGTACTTC. Residues: CASSPSRGFSYEQYF. The full variable domain, with the rest looked up from reference TRBV28 and TRBJ2-7, is DVKVTQSSRYLVKRTGEKVFLECVQDMDHENMFWYRQDPGLGLRLIYFSYDVKMKEKGDIPEGYSVSREKKERFSLILESASTNQTSMYLCASSPSRGFSYEQYFGPGTRLTVT.

This chain connects TRBV6-5 to TRBJ1-1; tentative D call: TRBD1 (5 bases). The germline V gene has CDR1 MNHEY and CDR2 SVGAGI. This CDR3 spans 13 amino acids. Trimming shortened V by 3 bases and J by 8 bases, and 13 bases separated the two germline ends. DNA of the CDR3: TGTGCCAGCAGTTATATTGACGGGGGGGAAGCTTTCTTT. Its translation is CASSYIDGGEAFF.

Comments on this clone: The sample contains more than one DNA sequence encoding this CDR3. The chain combines TRBV28 with TRBJ1-3, with unresolved D. Germline V gene lookup returns CDR1 MDHEN and CDR2 SYDVKM. There are 15 residues in the CDR3. Trimming took off 8 bases at V and 0 bases at J, with 14 bases between the two ends. CDR3: CASVPAPGSGNTIYF. DNA for the CDR3: TGTGCCAGCGTGCCTGCTCCCGGCTCTGGAAACACCATATATTTT.